These 2 T cell receptor beta chains came from one sample sequenced in a study of a mutant IDH1 vaccine in newly diagnosed glioma. Method: immunoSEQ multiplex PCR; TCRdb's copy keeps in-frame clones and lacks some. There are about 130,000 clones in the sample; around 80% occur only once, and under 5.5% lies in the top ten. These receptors are not linked to any known antigen. The time point was: week 11, during vaccination. In the vaccine, a single dose held 300 ug of the mutant IDH1 20-mer peptide, along with topical imiquimod. The sequencing used PBMCs, collected from a glioma patient whose treatment included an IDH1 peptide vaccine. Receptor source: a man aged 35 to 55 with glioma.

The chain links TRBV2 to TRBJ2-5; no reliable D call. This CDR3 region has 11 residues. Germline-derived CDR1 and CDR2 are SNHLY and FYNNEI. V was trimmed by 5 bases and J by 1 base, leaving 2 bases between them. CDR3 protein: CASSSQETQYF. DNA of the CDR3: TGTGCCAGCAGTAGCCAAGAGACCCAGTACTTC.

J is TRBJ2-3 and V is TRBV4-1, with 8 bases fitting TRBD2. Germline V gives CDR1 MGHRA, CDR2 YSYEKL. CDR3 length equals 17 residues. Trimming took 0 bases from V and 2 from J; bases not matched to a gene: 7. The CDR3 spells CASSQDFGSGVTDTQYF. In DNA, the CDR3 is TGCGCCAGCAGCCAAGATTTCGGTAGCGGGGTCACAGATACGCAGTATTTT.